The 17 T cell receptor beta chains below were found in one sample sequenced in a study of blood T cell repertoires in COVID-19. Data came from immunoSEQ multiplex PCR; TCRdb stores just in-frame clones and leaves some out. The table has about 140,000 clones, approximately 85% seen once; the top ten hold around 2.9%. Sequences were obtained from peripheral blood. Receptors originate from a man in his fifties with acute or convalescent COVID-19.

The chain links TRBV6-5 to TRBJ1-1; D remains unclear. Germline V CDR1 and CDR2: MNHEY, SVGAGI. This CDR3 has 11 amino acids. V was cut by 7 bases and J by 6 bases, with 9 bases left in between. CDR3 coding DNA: TGTGCCAGCAACTTAGTAGCTGAAGCTTTCTTT. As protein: CASNLVAEAFF.

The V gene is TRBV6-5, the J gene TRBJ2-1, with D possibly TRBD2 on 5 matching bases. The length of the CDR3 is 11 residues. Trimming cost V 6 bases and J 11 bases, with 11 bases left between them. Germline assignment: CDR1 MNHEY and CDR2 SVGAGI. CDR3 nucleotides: TGTGCCAGCAGGGACTCACTACAGCAGTTCTTC. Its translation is CASRDSLQQFF.

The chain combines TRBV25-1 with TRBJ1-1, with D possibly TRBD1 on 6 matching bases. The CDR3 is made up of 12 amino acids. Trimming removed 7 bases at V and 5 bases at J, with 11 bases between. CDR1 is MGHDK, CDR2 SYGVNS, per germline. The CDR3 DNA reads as TGTGCCAGCAAGGCAGGGGTAACTGAAGCTTTCTTT. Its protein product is CASKAGVTEAFF.

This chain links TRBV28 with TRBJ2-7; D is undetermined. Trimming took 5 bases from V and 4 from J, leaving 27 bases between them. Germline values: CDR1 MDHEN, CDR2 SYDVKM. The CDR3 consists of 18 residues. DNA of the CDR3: TGTGCCAGCAGTCCCATCCAAGAGGTTAACCTCGGATCGTACGAGCAGTACTTC. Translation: CASSPIQEVNLGSYEQYF. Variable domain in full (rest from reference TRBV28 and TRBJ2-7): DVKVTQSSRYLVKRTGEKVFLECVQDMDHENMFWYRQDPGLGLRLIYFSYDVKMKEKGDIPEGYSVSREKKERFSLILESASTNQTSMYLCASSPIQEVNLGSYEQYFGPGTRLTVT.

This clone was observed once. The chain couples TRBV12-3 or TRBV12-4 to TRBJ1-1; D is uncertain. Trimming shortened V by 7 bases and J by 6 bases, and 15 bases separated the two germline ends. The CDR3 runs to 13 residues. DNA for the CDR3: TGTGCCAGCACCCCCAGCGGCGTCGCTGAAGCTTTCTTT. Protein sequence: CASTPSGVAEAFF.

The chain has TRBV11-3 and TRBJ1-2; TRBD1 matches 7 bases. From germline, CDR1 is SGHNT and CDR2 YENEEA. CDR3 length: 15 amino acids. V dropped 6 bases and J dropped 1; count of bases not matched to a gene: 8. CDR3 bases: TGTGCCAGCAGAGCCGGGACAGCGGGTAACTATGGCTACACCTTC. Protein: CASRAGTAGNYGYTF.

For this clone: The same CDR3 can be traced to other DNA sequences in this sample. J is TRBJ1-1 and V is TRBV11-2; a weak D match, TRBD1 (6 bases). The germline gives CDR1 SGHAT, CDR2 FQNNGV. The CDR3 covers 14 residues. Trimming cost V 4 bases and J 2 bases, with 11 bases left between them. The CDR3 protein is CASSSRTANTEAFF. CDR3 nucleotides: TGTGCCAGCAGCTCCCGGACAGCTAACACTGAAGCTTTCTTT. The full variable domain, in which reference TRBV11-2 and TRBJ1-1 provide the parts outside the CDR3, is EAGVAQSPRYKIIEKRQSVAFWCNPISGHATLYWYQQILGQGPKLLIQFQNNGVVDDSQLPKDRFSAERLKGVDSTLKIQPAKLEDSAVYLCASSSRTANTEAFFGQGTRLTVV.

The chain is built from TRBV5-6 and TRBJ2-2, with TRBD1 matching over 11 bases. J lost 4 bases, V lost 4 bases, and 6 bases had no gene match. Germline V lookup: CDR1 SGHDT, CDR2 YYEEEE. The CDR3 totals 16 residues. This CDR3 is CASSPRTGGLTGELFF. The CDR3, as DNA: TGTGCCAGCAGCCCCAGGACAGGGGGCCTCACCGGGGAGCTGTTTTTT.

This CDR3 is CASSLETGVIEQYF. Here the CDR3 DNA reads TGTGCCAGCAGCTTAGAAACGGGTGTAATCGAGCAGTACTTC. The chain carries TRBV7-9 and TRBJ2-7; D is undetermined. Trimming removed 1 base from V and 6 bases from J, with 13 bases in between. Germline values: CDR1 SEHNR, CDR2 FQNEAQ (reference sequence). This CDR3 spans 14 amino acids.

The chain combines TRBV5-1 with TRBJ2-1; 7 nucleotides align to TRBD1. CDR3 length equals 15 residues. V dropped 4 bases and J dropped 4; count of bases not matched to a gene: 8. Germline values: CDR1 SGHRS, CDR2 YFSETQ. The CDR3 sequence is CASSPTGETYNEQFF. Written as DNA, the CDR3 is TGCGCCAGCAGCCCCACAGGGGAGACTTACAATGAGCAGTTCTTC.

The CDR3 nucleotides read TGTGCCACCAGTGATGGCAGGCGAGCTAACTATGGCTACACCTTC. Amino acids: CATSDGRRANYGYTF. The chain employs TRBV24-1 and TRBJ1-2; D is undetermined. The CDR3 totals 15 residues. CDR1 KGHDR and CDR2 SFDVKD come from the germline V gene. V was shortened by 3 bases and J by 0 bases, with 10 bases between the two germline ends.

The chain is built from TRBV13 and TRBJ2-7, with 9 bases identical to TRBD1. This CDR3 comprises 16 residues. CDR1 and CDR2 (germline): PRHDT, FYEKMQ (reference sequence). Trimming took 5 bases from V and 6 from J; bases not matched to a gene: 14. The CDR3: CASSPTGQGQVSEQYF. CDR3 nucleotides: TGTGCCAGCAGCCCGACCGGACAGGGGCAAGTGAGCGAGCAGTACTTC.

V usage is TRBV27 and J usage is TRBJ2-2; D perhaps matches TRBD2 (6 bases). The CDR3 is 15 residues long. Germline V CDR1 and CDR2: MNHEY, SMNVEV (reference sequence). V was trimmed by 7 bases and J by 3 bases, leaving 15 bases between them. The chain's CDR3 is CASTQGGSDTGELFF. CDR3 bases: TGTGCCAGCACCCAAGGAGGGTCGGACACCGGGGAGCTGTTTTTT.

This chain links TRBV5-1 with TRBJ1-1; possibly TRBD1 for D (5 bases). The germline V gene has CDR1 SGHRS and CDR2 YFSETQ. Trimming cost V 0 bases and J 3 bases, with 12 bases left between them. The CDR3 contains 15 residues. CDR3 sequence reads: CASSLEPGWDTEAFF. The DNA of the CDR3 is TGCGCCAGCAGCTTGGAACCAGGGTGGGACACTGAAGCTTTCTTT.

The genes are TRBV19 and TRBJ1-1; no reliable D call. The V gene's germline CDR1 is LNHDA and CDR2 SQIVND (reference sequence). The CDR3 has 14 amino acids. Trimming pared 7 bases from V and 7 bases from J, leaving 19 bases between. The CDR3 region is CASTLSLFRGEAFF. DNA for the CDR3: TGTGCCAGTACCCTATCTCTTTTTCGAGGTGAAGCTTTCTTT.

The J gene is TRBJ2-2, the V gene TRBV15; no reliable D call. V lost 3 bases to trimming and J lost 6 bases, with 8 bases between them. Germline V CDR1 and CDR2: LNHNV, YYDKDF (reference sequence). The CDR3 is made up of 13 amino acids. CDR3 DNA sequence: TGTGCCACCAGCAGGCTGGGCCCCGGGGAGCTGTTTTTT. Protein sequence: CATSRLGPGELFF.

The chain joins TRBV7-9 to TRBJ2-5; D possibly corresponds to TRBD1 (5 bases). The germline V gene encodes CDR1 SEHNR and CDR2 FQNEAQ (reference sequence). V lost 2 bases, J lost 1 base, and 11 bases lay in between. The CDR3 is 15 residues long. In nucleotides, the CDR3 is TGTGCCAGCAGCTTAAGGGTTACAGGCCAAGAGACCCAGTACTTC. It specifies CASSLRVTGQETQYF.